The clone carrying this TCR beta chain was seen once. Sequenced by immunoSEQ multiplex PCR; TCRdb stores in-frame clones only, minus some. The sample carries more than 300,000 clones, about nine tenths recorded once. CDR1 and CDR2 (germline): SGHAT, FQNNGV. The CDR3 spans 15 residues. V was trimmed by 7 bases and J by 0 bases, leaving 13 bases between them. This entry is derived from a study of blood T cell repertoires in COVID-19. This receptor was obtained from a man in his thirties or forties who had recovered from COVID-19. Sequences were obtained from PBMCs or T cells enriched from blood (not recorded which). The rearrangement uses TRBV11-2 and TRBJ2-1; weak D call: TRBD2 (5 bases). The DNA of the CDR3 is TGTGCCAGCACCCTGACGGGGAGCTCCTACAATGAGCAGTTCTTC. Amino acids: CASTLTGSSYNEQFF. The entire variable domain, with the rest obtained from reference TRBV11-2 and TRBJ2-1, is as follows: EAGVAQSPRYKIIEKRQSVAFWCNPISGHATLYWYQQILGQGPKLLIQFQNNGVVDDSQLPKDRFSAERLKGVDSTLKIQPAKLEDSAVYLCASTLTGSSYNEQFFGPGTRLTVL.